Below, 21 T cell receptor beta chains from the same sample are listed, as sequenced in a study of vaccination effects on CD4 cells after COVID-19 (dated by TCRdb to the early 2020s). After more than 9 days of culture, CD4+ T cells were isolated with the EasySep CD4+ T cell isolation kit. Two doses of either the BNT162b2 or the mRNA-1273 mRNA SARS-CoV-2 vaccine were administered to participants. Libraries came from the immunoSEQ multiplex PCR assay. TCRdb provides this immuneACCESS table in a form limited to in-frame rearrangements. Some clones are lacking; in checked studies, under half of them reflect an unresolved V gene, and why the rest are absent is not known. Across this sample there are around 66,000 clones, with 70% to 85% seen only once. Clones ranked in the top ten supply about 2% of the sample. For these TCRs, the target antigens are not known. Sample: CD4+ T cells from PBMCs cultured without peptide, taken after COVID-19 vaccination. These receptors came from a human donor who received a COVID-19 vaccine.

The V call is TRBV5-5, the J call TRBJ1-1, with D perhaps TRBD1 (5 bases). Trimming took off 0 bases at V and 1 base at J, with 10 bases between the two ends. Germline loops: CDR1 SGHKS, CDR2 YYEKEE (reference sequence). This CDR3 has 15 amino acids. CDR3 residues: CASSLVAGPNTEAFF. Here the CDR3 DNA reads TGTGCCAGCAGCTTGGTGGCGGGACCGAACACTGAAGCTTTCTTT. Complete variable domain (other parts from reference TRBV5-5 and TRBJ1-1): DAGVTQSPTHLIKTRGQQVTLRCSPISGHKSVSWYQQVLGQGPQFIFQYYEKEERGRGNFPDRFSARQFPNYSSELNVNALLLGDSALYLCASSLVAGPNTEAFFGQGTRLTVV.

The chain combines TRBV6-2 or TRBV6-3 with TRBJ2-6, with 9 bases lining up with TRBD1. Germline V CDR1 and CDR2: MNHEY, SVGEGT. V lost 5 bases and J lost 3; bases outside the gene matches: 5. The length of the CDR3 is 16 residues. CDR3 sequence (DNA): TGTGCCAGCAGTACGACAGGGGGTGTTGGGGCCAACGTCCTGACTTTC. This translates into CASSTTGGVGANVLTF.

The chain carries TRBV5-8 and TRBJ2-5, with 7 bases lining up with TRBD1. V was pared by 0 bases and J by 3 bases, with 8 bases of the junction left unmatched. The CDR3 length is 16 residues. CDR1 and CDR2 (germline): SGHTS, YDEGEE. CDR3 residues: CASSLGTRGGEETQYF. CDR3 DNA: TGTGCCAGCAGCTTGGGGACGCGAGGGGGCGAAGAGACCCAGTACTTC. Supplemented by reference TRBV5-8 and TRBJ2-5, the full variable domain reads EAGVTQSPTHLIKTRGQQATLRCSPISGHTSVYWYQQALGLGLQFLLWYDEGEERNRGNFPPRFSGRQFPNYSSELNVNALELEDSALYLCASSLGTRGGEETQYFGPGTRLLVL.

This clone was detected once. This chain connects TRBV5-1 to TRBJ1-1; TRBD1 might be the D (5 bases). V lost 2 bases, J lost 3 bases, and 11 bases lay in between. Germline-derived CDR1 and CDR2 are SGHRS and YFSETQ. This CDR3 spans 14 amino acids. The CDR3 bases are TGCGCCAGCAGCTTCGGAAGGGGTCACACTGAAGCTTTCTTT. Its translation: CASSFGRGHTEAFF.

The V call is TRBV3-1 (or the pseudogene TRBV3-2), the J call TRBJ1-6; weak D call: TRBD1 (5 bases). V was pared by 5 bases and J by 6 bases, with 14 bases between. The CDR3 spans 15 residues. Per germline, CDR1 LGHDT and CDR2 YNNKEL (reference sequence). For the CDR3, the DNA is TGTGCCAGCAGCGCCCAGGGTCGGTCTAATTCACCCCTCCACTTT. This translates into CASSAQGRSNSPLHF.

The V call is TRBV2, the J call TRBJ2-7; D is possibly TRBD1 (6 bases). Germline-derived CDR1 and CDR2 are SNHLY and FYNNEI. Between the trimmed V and J ends, which lost 2 bases and 4 bases, there was a span of 12 bases. The CDR3 runs to 14 residues. CDR3 DNA: TGTGCCAGCAGTGAACGCGGACAGTTATACGAGCAGTACGTC. Its protein is CASSERGQLYEQYV.

The chain recombines TRBV24-1 with TRBJ2-1; 8 bases map to TRBD2. CDR1 is KGHDR, CDR2 SFDVKD, per germline. CDR3 length: 15 amino acids. V lost 3 bases and J lost 7; bases outside the gene matches: 7. CDR3 sequence reads: CATSDTGGVTNEQFF. The DNA of the CDR3 is TGTGCCACCAGTGATACCGGGGGGGTAACAAATGAGCAGTTCTTC.

J is TRBJ2-2 and V is TRBV5-1; D may be TRBD1 or TRBD2 (5 bases each). Germline assignment: CDR1 SGHRS and CDR2 YFSETQ. This CDR3 is 13 amino acids long. Trimming removed 5 bases at V and 4 bases at J, with 9 bases between. The CDR3 protein is CASREGSTGELFF. CDR3 DNA sequence: TGCGCCAGCAGAGAGGGGTCCACCGGGGAGCTGTTTTTT.

The V gene is TRBV6-5, the J gene TRBJ1-1; no firm D call. Trimming removed 0 bases at V and 4 bases at J, with 6 bases between. Germline loops: CDR1 MNHEY, CDR2 SVGAGI. CDR3 size: 13 residues. The CDR3 coding sequence is TGTGCCAGCAGTTACTCGATTGGCACTGAAGCTTTCTTT. Its translation is CASSYSIGTEAFF.

The chain is built from TRBV19 and TRBJ1-3; D is ambiguous. The V and J ends lost 7 bases and 3 bases respectively, with 13 bases between them. This CDR3 is built from 14 residues. Germline-derived CDR1 and CDR2 are LNHDA and SQIVND (reference sequence). This CDR3 is CASTRLDGGNTIYF. CDR3 sequence (DNA): TGTGCCAGTACCAGACTGGACGGTGGAAACACCATATATTTT.

In the case of this clone: At the DNA level, this CDR3 is encoded by other sequences in the same sample as well. The chain carries TRBV6-2 or TRBV6-3 and TRBJ2-7; D might be TRBD2 (5 bases). Per germline, CDR1 MNHEY and CDR2 SVGEGT. This CDR3 is 14 amino acids long. V lost 0 bases to trimming and J lost 3 bases, with 9 bases between them. The CDR3 DNA follows: TGTGCCAGCAGTTACTCTCTACGGGACTACGAGCAGTACGTC. This translates into CASSYSLRDYEQYV.

The rearrangement uses TRBV28 and TRBJ1-4, with 9 bases identical to TRBD1. The CDR3 totals 12 residues. The germline V gene has CDR1 MDHEN and CDR2 SYDVKM. The trim removed 5 bases at V and 14 bases at J, leaving 6 bases unmatched. CDR3 residues: CASSPSDRGLFF. As DNA, the CDR3 is TGTGCCAGCAGTCCTTCGGACAGGGGCCTGTTTTTT.

This chain uses TRBV6-5 with TRBJ2-1; TRBD2 is a possible D gene (7 bases). The CDR3 spans 14 residues. Germline CDR1 reads MNHEY; CDR2 reads SVGAGI. Trimming pared 5 bases from V and 8 bases from J, leaving 16 bases between. CDR3 nucleotides: TGTGCCAGCAGTCCTCTCCGGGGGGCCCATGAGCAGTTCTTC. Its translation is CASSPLRGAHEQFF.

The CDR3 coding sequence is TGCAGCGTTTCCGGTGAGAACACTGAAGCTTTCTTT. Translation: CSVSGENTEAFF. V gene TRBV29-1 combines with J gene TRBJ1-1; D remains ambiguous. Germline V lookup: CDR1 SQVTM, CDR2 ANQGSEA. The CDR3 covers 12 residues. The germline V and J ends were trimmed by 5 bases and 1 base, with 8 bases remaining between them.

This chain joins TRBV28 and TRBJ1-4; 7 bases are shared with TRBD1. Trimming at V came to 3 bases and at J to 7 bases, leaving 11 bases not matched to a gene. This CDR3 has 16 amino acids. CDR1 and CDR2 (germline): MDHEN, SYDVKM. CDR3 nucleotides: TGTGCCAGCAGTTTCCAGGGGGACCTTGGTCGTGAAAAACTGTTTTTT. Amino acid sequence: CASSFQGDLGREKLFF.

This clone was seen a handful of times. The rearrangement joins TRBV5-4 to TRBJ1-3, with no clear D. The germline V gene encodes CDR1 SGHNT and CDR2 YYREEE (reference sequence). The V gene lost 5 bases and the J gene lost 0 bases, with 6 bases spanning the gap. The length of the CDR3 is 13 residues. The CDR3 reads CASRLYSGNTIYF. CDR3 in DNA: TGTGCCAGCAGACTATACTCTGGAAACACCATATATTTT.

The J gene is TRBJ2-3, the V gene TRBV25-1; tentatively, D is TRBD2 (6 bases). Germline V gene sequence: CDR1 MGHDK, CDR2 SYGVNS. The V end lost 5 bases, the J end lost 0 bases, and 18 bases lay between the germline ends. The CDR3 is made up of 17 amino acids. For the CDR3, the DNA is TGTGCCAGCAGTACCAGTTTCGGGGCGGGGAGCACAGATACGCAGTATTTT. Residues: CASSTSFGAGSTDTQYF.

This chain links TRBV18 with TRBJ1-2; D is unresolved. This CDR3 comprises 14 residues. V was clipped by 2 bases and J by 2 bases, with 9 bases between them. Germline V gene sequence: CDR1 KGHSH, CDR2 LQKENI. The CDR3 here is CASSPAVRNYGYTF. In DNA form, the CDR3 reads TGTGCCAGCTCACCAGCGGTACGGAACTATGGCTACACCTTC.

The rearrangement joins TRBV18 to TRBJ1-1; perhaps TRBD1 as D (5 bases). This CDR3 comprises 13 residues. Germline CDR1 reads KGHSH; CDR2 reads LQKENI. Trimming cost V 2 bases and J 4 bases, with 8 bases left between them. This CDR3 is CASSPVGVTEAFF. The CDR3 region has the DNA TGTGCCAGCTCACCAGTGGGGGTCACTGAAGCTTTCTTT.

The J gene is TRBJ1-1, the V gene TRBV18; D unresolved. Trimming took 5 bases from V and 3 from J, leaving 16 bases between them. Germline CDR1 and CDR2: KGHSH and LQKENI. There are 15 residues in the CDR3. This CDR3 is CASSSLGGGDTEAFF. As DNA, the CDR3 is TGTGCCAGCTCATCGCTGGGAGGAGGTGACACTGAAGCTTTCTTT.

This clone has just one count. The chain recombines TRBV5-4 with TRBJ2-5; perhaps TRBD1 as D (5 bases). This CDR3 region has 15 residues. Trimming shortened V by 0 bases and J by 4 bases, and 13 bases separated the two germline ends. Germline loops: CDR1 SGHNT, CDR2 YYREEE (reference sequence). CDR3 sequence: CASSLEGALGETQYF. For the CDR3, the DNA is TGTGCCAGCAGCTTGGAAGGGGCTTTAGGAGAGACCCAGTACTTC.